This is a list of T cell receptor beta chains from one sample in a study of T cell responses to AZD1222 COVID-19 vaccine. Sequencing was performed with immunoSEQ multiplex PCR; in TCRdb, only in-frame clones are kept and a portion is missing. The sample includes about 94,000 clones, about 85% of them seen just once. The sample was peripheral blood, taken 28 days after the second AZD1222 dose. These receptor sequences come from an adult who received the AZD1222 COVID-19 vaccine. CDR3s include the opening cysteine and the closing phenylalanine or tryptophan. The D gene is left open where the match is weak. A clone size is listed for some rows: how often the clone was seen (once, few, many), or a class if it is expanded.

clone_size | j_call | d_call | v_call | cdr3_nt | cdr3_aa
. | TRBJ1-2 | . | TRBV3-1/TRBV3-2 | TGTGCCAGCAGCCCCACGGGCCGAGTTTCTGGCTACACCTTC | CASSPTGRVSGYTF
. | TRBJ2-7 | TRBD2 | TRBV27 | TGTGCCAGCAGTTTACGCGGGAGGTCTATTGAGCAGTACTTC | CASSLRGRSIEQYF
once | TRBJ2-1 | . | TRBV5-8 | TGTGCCAGCAGCCTACTACGGATGGGGGTTACCACTGAGCAGTTCTTC | CASSLLRMGVTTEQFF
once | TRBJ2-5 | . | TRBV30 | TGTGCCTGGAGTGCGGGGGAGACCCAGTACTTC | CAWSAGETQYF
. | TRBJ2-7 | TRBD2 | TRBV10-2 | TGCGCCAGCAGTGAGTCGACTAGCGGGGGGTATACCTACGAGCAGTACTTC | CASSESTSGGYTYEQYF
. | TRBJ2-7 | . | TRBV6-2/TRBV6-3 | TGTGCCAGCAGTTACGAGATCGGGGGCCCTAACCAATACGAGCAGTACTTC | CASSYEIGGPNQYEQYF
. | TRBJ1-2 | . | TRBV27 | TGTGCCAGCAGACCATCGGACCGGGGGGGCAACTATGGCTACACCTTC | CASRPSDRGGNYGYTF
. | TRBJ2-7 | TRBD1 | TRBV5-6 | TGTGCCAGCAGCTACGGGACAGGGAGCTACGAGCAGTACTTC | CASSYGTGSYEQYF
. | TRBJ2-5 | . | TRBV7-2 | TGTGCCAGCAGCTTAAACAGTATGCCCCAAGAGACCCAGTACTTC | CASSLNSMPQETQYF
. | TRBJ2-3 | . | TRBV18 | TGTGCCAGCTCACCGGGGAGCACAGATACGCAGTATTTT | CASSPGSTDTQYF